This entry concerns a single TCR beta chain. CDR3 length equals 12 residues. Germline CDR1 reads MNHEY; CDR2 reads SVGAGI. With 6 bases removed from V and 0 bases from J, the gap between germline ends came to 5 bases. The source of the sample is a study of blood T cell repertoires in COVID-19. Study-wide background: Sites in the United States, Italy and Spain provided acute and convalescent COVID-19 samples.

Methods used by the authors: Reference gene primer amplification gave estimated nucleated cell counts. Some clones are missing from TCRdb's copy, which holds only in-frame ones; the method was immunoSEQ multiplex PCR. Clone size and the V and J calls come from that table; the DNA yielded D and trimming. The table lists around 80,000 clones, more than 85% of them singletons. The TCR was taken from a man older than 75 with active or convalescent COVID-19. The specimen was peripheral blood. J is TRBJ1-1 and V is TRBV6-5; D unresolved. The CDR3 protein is CASSSVNTEAFF. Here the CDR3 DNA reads TGTGCCAGCAGCTCAGTGAACACTGAAGCTTTCTTT.